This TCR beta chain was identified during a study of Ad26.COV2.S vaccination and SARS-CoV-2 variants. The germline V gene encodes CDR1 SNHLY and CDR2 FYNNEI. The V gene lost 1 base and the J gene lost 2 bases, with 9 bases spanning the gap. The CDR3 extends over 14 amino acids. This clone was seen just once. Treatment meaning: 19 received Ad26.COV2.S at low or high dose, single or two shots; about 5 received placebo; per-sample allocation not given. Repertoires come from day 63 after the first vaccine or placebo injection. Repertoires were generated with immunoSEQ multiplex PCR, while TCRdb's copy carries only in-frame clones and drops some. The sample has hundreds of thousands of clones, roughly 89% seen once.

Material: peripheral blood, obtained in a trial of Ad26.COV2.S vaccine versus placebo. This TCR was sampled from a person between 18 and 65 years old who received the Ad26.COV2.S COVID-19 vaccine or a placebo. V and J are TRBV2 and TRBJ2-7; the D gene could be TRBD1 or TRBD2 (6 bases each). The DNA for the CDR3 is TGTGCCAGCAGTGAAGGGGGGGCCGCCTACGAGCAGTACTTC. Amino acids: CASSEGGAAYEQYF.